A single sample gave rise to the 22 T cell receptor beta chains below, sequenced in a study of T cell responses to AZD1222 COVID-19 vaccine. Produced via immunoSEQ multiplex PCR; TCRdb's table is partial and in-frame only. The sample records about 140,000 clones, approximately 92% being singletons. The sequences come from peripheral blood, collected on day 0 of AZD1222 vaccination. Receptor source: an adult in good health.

Here the CDR3 reads CASSAGPPGELFF. The CDR3 DNA sequence: TGTGCCAGCAGCGCTGGCCCCCCGGGGGAGCTGTTTTTT. V gene TRBV3-1 (or the pseudogene TRBV3-2) combines with J gene TRBJ2-2; no clear D gene. V shed 5 bases and J shed 8 bases, with 12 bases lying between them. The germline V gene has CDR1 LGHDT and CDR2 YNNKEL (reference sequence). CDR3 size: 13 residues.

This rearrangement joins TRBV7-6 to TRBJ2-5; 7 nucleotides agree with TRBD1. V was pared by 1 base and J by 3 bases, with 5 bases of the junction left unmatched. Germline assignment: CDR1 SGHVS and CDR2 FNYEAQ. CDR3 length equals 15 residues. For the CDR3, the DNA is TGTGCCAGCAGCTTAGGTGGGACAGAAGAAGAGACCCAGTACTTC. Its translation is CASSLGGTEEETQYF.

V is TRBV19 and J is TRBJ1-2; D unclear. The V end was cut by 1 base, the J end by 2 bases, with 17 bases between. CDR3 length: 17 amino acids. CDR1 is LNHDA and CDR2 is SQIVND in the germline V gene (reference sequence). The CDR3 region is CASSIGKHTEKNYGYTF. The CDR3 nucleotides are TGTGCCAGTAGTATAGGTAAACACACGGAAAAAAACTATGGCTACACCTTC.

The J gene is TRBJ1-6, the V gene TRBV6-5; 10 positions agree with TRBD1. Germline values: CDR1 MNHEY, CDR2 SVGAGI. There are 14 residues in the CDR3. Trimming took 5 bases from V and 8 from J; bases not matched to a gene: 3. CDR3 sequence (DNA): TGTGCCAGCAGTCTAGGGACAGGGGATTCACCCCTCCACTTT. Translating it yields CASSLGTGDSPLHF.

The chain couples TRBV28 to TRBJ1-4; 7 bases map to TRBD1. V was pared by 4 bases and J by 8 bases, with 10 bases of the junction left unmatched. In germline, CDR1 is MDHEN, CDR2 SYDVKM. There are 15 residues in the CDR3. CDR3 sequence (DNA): TGTGCCAGCAGTTGGAAGGGGGCGAAGGACGAAAAACTGTTTTTT. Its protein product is CASSWKGAKDEKLFF.

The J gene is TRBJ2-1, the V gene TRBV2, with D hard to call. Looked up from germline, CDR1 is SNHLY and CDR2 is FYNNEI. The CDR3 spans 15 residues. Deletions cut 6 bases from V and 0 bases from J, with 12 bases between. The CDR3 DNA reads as TGTGCCAGCAGAGCCGGACGGTCCTCCTACAATGAGCAGTTCTTC. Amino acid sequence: CASRAGRSSYNEQFF.

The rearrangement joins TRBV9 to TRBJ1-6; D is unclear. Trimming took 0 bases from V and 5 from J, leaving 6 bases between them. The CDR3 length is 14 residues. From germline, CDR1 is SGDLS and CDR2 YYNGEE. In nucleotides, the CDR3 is TGTGCCAGCAGCGTAGGAGGCCATAATTCACCCCTCCACTTT. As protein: CASSVGGHNSPLHF.

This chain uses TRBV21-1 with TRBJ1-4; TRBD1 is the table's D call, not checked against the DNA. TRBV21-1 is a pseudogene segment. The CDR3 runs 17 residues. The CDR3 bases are TGTGCCAGCAGCAAGGGGCCCCAGGACAGGGTGGATGAAAAACTGTTTTTT. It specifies CASSKGPQDRVDEKLFF.

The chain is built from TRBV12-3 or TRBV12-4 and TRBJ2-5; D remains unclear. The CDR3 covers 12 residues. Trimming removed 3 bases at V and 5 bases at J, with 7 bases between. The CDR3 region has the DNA TGTGCCAGCAGTTTTCTGGGGGAGACCCAGTACTTC. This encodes CASSFLGETQYF.

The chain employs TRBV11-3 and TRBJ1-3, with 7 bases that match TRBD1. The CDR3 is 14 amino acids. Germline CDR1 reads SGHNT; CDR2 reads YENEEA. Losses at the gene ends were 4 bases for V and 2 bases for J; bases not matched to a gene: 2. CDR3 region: CASSSTGTGNTIYF. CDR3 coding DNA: TGTGCCAGCAGCTCGACAGGGACTGGAAACACCATATATTTT.

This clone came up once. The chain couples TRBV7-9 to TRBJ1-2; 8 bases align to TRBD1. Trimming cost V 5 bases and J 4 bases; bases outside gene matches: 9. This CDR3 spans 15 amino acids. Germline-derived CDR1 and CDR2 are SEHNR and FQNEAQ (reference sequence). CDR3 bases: TGTGCCAGCAGCCCCTCGGGGACAGGCGTCTATGGCTACACCTTC. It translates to CASSPSGTGVYGYTF.

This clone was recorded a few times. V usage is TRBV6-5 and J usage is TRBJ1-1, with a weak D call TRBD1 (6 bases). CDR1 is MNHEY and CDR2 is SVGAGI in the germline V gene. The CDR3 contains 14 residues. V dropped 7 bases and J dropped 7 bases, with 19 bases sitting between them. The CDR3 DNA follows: TGTGCCAGCACCCAACGCCAGGGGAGGGTTGAAGCTTTCTTT. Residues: CASTQRQGRVEAFF.

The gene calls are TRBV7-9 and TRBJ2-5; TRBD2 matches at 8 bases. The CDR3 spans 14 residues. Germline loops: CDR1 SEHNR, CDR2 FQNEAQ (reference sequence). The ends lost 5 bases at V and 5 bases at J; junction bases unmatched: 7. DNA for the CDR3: TGTGCCAGCAGCCCCCCGACTAGCGTCGAGACCCAGTACTTC. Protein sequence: CASSPPTSVETQYF.

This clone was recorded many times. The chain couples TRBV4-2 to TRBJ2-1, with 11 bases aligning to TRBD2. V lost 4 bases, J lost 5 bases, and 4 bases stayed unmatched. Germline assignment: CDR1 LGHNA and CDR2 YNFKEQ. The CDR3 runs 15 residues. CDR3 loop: CASSRGTSGDNEQFF. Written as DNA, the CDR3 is TGTGCCAGCAGCCGGGGGACTAGCGGAGACAATGAGCAGTTCTTC.

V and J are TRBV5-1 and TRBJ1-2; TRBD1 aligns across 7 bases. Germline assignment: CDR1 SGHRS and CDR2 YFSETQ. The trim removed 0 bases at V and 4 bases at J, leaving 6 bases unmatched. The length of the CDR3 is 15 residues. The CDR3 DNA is TGCGCCAGCAGCTTGGCCGGAGGGGGCAGCTATGGCTACACCTTC. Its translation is CASSLAGGGSYGYTF.

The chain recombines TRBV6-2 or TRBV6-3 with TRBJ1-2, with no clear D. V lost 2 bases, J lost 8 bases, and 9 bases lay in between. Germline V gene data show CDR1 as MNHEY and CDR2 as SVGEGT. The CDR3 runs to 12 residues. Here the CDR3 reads CASSYVGGGYTF. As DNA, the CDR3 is TGTGCCAGCAGTTACGTAGGAGGAGGCTACACCTTC.

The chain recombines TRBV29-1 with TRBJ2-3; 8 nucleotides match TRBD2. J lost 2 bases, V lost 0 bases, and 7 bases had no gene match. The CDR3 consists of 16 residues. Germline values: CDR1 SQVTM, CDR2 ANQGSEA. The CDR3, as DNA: TGCAGCGTTGAAGATTGGCGGGAGGTGTCCACAGATACGCAGTATTTT. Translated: CSVEDWREVSTDTQYF.

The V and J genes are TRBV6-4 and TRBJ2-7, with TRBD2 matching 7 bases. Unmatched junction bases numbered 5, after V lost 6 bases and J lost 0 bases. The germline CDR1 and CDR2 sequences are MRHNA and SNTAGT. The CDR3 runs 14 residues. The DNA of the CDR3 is TGTGCCAGCAGCGGGGGGACCAGCTCCTACGAGCAGTACTTC. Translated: CASSGGTSSYEQYF.

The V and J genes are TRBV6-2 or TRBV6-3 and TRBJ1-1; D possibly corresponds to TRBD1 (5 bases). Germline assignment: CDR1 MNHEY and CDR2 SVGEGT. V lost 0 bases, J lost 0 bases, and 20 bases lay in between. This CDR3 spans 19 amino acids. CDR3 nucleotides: TGTGCCAGCAGTTACTCGGGGGAGTTCCTTTACCACATGAACACTGAAGCTTTCTTT. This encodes CASSYSGEFLYHMNTEAFF.

The CDR3, as DNA: TGCGCCAGCAGCTCGCTACAGGGGGCGCTGGTCTATGAGCAGTTCTTC. Encoded protein: CASSSLQGALVYEQFF. V and J are TRBV5-1 and TRBJ2-1, with 9 bases identical to TRBD1. The CDR3 totals 16 residues. The V and J ends lost 3 bases and 8 bases, in that order; junction bases with no gene match: 12. Germline CDR1 SGHRS, CDR2 YFSETQ. Complete variable domain (other parts from reference TRBV5-1 and TRBJ2-1): KAGVTQTPRYLIKTRGQQVTLSCSPISGHRSVSWYQQTPGQGLQFLFEYFSETQRNKGNFPGRFSGRQFSNSRSEMNVSTLELGDSALYLCASSSLQGALVYEQFFGPGTRLTVL.

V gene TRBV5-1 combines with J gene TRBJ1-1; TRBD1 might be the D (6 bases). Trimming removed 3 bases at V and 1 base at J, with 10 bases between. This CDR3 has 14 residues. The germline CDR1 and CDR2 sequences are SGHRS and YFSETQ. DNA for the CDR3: TGCGCCAGCAGCTCAGGGGAATCGAACACTGAAGCTTTCTTT. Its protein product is CASSSGESNTEAFF.

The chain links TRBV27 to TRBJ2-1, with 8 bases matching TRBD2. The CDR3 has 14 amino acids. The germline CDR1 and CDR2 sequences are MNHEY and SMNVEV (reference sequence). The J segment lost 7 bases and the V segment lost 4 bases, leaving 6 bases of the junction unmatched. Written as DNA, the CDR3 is TGTGCCAGCAGTTCCTTAGCGGGGCGGAATGAGCAGTTCTTC. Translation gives CASSSLAGRNEQFF.